A selection of T cell receptor beta chains follows, all from one sample in a study of shared clonotypes between healthy human individuals. Only in-frame clones appear in the TCRdb table, and some are missing; sequencing was by immunoSEQ multiplex PCR. The sample has over 950,000 clones, roughly 80% seen once. The sample consisted of memory CD4+ T cells from PBMCs. These receptors came from a man in his late teens or twenties in good health. Some clones in this sample may be carry-over from other donors' samples. Both conserved end residues are part of each CDR3. Fields, in order: V gene, D gene, clone size, J gene, CDR3 protein, CDR3 DNA. D genes are given only for firm matches. Part of the rows lack a size; the others show once, few, many or a class for expanded clones.

v_gene: TRBV2
d_gene: -
abundance: -
j_gene: TRBJ1-5
CDR3aa: CASGRGGANQPQHF
CDR3nt: TGTGCCAGCGGAAGGGGGGGAGCAAATCAGCCCCAGCATTTT

v_gene: TRBV7-3
d_gene: -
abundance: -
j_gene: TRBJ2-1
CDR3aa: CASSLYSPSSYNEQFF
CDR3nt: TGTGCCAGCAGCTTATATTCACCTAGCTCCTACAATGAGCAGTTCTTC

v_gene: TRBV25-1
d_gene: -
abundance: few
j_gene: TRBJ1-3
CDR3aa: CASSELGQVSGNTIYF
CDR3nt: TGTGCCAGCAGTGAATTGGGACAAGTCTCTGGAAACACCATATATTTT

v_gene: TRBV29-1
d_gene: TRBD1
abundance: -
j_gene: TRBJ1-2
CDR3aa: CRGKQGPGYGYTF
CDR3nt: TGCAGGGGAAAACAGGGGCCCGGCTATGGCTACACCTTC

v_gene: TRBV28
d_gene: TRBD1
abundance: -
j_gene: TRBJ2-5
CDR3aa: CASSPKIRDSQETQYF
CDR3nt: TGTGCCAGCAGCCCGAAAATCCGGGACAGTCAAGAGACCCAGTACTTC

v_gene: TRBV7-2
d_gene: TRBD2
abundance: -
j_gene: TRBJ2-1
CDR3aa: CASSPASGRAREQFF
CDR3nt: TGTGCCAGCAGCCCCGCTAGCGGGAGGGCTCGTGAGCAGTTCTTC

v_gene: TRBV10-3
d_gene: TRBD2
abundance: -
j_gene: TRBJ2-4
CDR3aa: CAISLGEGRGKNIQYF
CDR3nt: TGTGCCATCAGCCTAGGGGAGGGAAGGGGCAAAAACATTCAGTACTTC

v_gene: TRBV30
d_gene: -
abundance: many
j_gene: TRBJ1-5
CDR3aa: CAWSLGGKQPQHF
CDR3nt: TGTGCCTGGAGTCTGGGAGGGAAGCAGCCCCAGCATTTT

v_gene: TRBV6-1
d_gene: -
abundance: few
j_gene: TRBJ1-1
CDR3aa: CASRPGLNTEAFF
CDR3nt: TGTGCCAGCAGGCCGGGACTGAACACTGAAGCTTTCTTT

v_gene: TRBV6-5
d_gene: -
abundance: -
j_gene: TRBJ1-5
CDR3aa: CASRVQAGNNQPQHF
CDR3nt: TGTGCCAGCAGGGTGCAAGCGGGCAACAATCAGCCCCAGCATTTT

v_gene: TRBV2
d_gene: -
abundance: -
j_gene: TRBJ2-1
CDR3aa: CASSERLASYNEQFF
CDR3nt: TGTGCCAGCAGTGAAAGGCTAGCGAGCTACAATGAGCAGTTCTTC

v_gene: TRBV7-9
d_gene: TRBD1
abundance: many
j_gene: TRBJ1-1
CDR3aa: CASSYGQVGAFF
CDR3nt: TGTGCCAGCAGCTACGGACAGGTGGGAGCTTTCTTT

v_gene: TRBV7-9
d_gene: TRBD2
abundance: few
j_gene: TRBJ2-7
CDR3aa: CASSSPSGSTYEQYF
CDR3nt: TGTGCCAGCAGTTCCCCTAGCGGGAGTACGTACGAGCAGTACTTC

v_gene: TRBV6-6
d_gene: -
abundance: -
j_gene: TRBJ1-3
CDR3aa: CASSYQSGNTIYF
CDR3nt: TGTGCCAGCAGTTACCAGAGCGGAAACACCATATATTTT

v_gene: TRBV29-1
d_gene: TRBD2
abundance: -
j_gene: TRBJ2-1
CDR3aa: CSARALAGANEQFF
CDR3nt: TGCAGCGCCAGGGCACTAGCGGGAGCTAATGAGCAGTTCTTC

v_gene: TRBV25-1
d_gene: TRBD1
abundance: -
j_gene: TRBJ1-2
CDR3aa: CASSLDRTTGGYTF
CDR3nt: TGTGCCAGCAGTTTGGACAGGACAACGGGTGGCTACACCTTC

v_gene: TRBV28
d_gene: -
abundance: -
j_gene: TRBJ2-6
CDR3aa: CASSLLGGSYSGANVLTF
CDR3nt: TGTGCCAGCAGTTTACTAGGGGGTTCCTACTCTGGGGCCAACGTCCTGACTTTC

v_gene: TRBV5-4
d_gene: -
abundance: -
j_gene: TRBJ1-2
CDR3aa: CASSQDGNYGYTF
CDR3nt: TGTGCCAGCAGCCAGGACGGTAACTATGGCTACACCTTC

v_gene: TRBV7-8
d_gene: -
abundance: -
j_gene: TRBJ1-1
CDR3aa: CASSLLWGRTEAFF
CDR3nt: TGTGCCAGCAGCCTACTTTGGGGACGAACTGAAGCTTTCTTT

v_gene: TRBV7-6
d_gene: -
abundance: -
j_gene: TRBJ1-2
CDR3aa: CASSLGPLYGYTF
CDR3nt: TGTGCCAGCAGCTTAGGGCCCCTCTATGGCTACACCTTC

v_gene: TRBV30
d_gene: -
abundance: once
j_gene: TRBJ1-2
CDR3aa: CAWSATGRQGYTF
CDR3nt: TGTGCCTGGAGCGCGACAGGCCGACAGGGCTACACCTTC

v_gene: TRBV27
d_gene: TRBD1
abundance: -
j_gene: TRBJ2-7
CDR3aa: CASSPRTGPYEQYF
CDR3nt: TGTGCCAGCAGCCCAAGGACAGGGCCCTACGAGCAGTACTTC

v_gene: TRBV28
d_gene: -
abundance: few
j_gene: TRBJ1-1
CDR3aa: CASSPGQRPTEAFF
CDR3nt: TGTGCCAGCAGTCCCGGACAGAGGCCCACTGAAGCTTTCTTT

v_gene: TRBV28
d_gene: -
abundance: -
j_gene: TRBJ2-7
CDR3aa: CASSRAGLAYEQYF
CDR3nt: TGTGCCAGCAGTCGGGCGGGACTGGCCTACGAGCAGTACTTC

v_gene: TRBV2
d_gene: TRBD2
abundance: once
j_gene: TRBJ2-5
CDR3aa: CASSLLSGREETQYF
CDR3nt: TGTGCCAGCAGCTTGCTGAGCGGGAGGGAAGAGACCCAGTACTTC

v_gene: TRBV6-5
d_gene: -
abundance: -
j_gene: TRBJ2-7
CDR3aa: CASTGRTSEQYF
CDR3nt: TGTGCCAGCACGGGTCGGACATCCGAGCAGTACTTC

v_gene: TRBV5-1
d_gene: -
abundance: -
j_gene: TRBJ2-5
CDR3aa: CASSLAGQGQETQYF
CDR3nt: TGCGCCAGCAGCTTGGCCGGGCAGGGTCAAGAGACCCAGTACTTC

v_gene: TRBV2
d_gene: TRBD1
abundance: many
j_gene: TRBJ2-7
CDR3aa: CASKQGGSSYEQYF
CDR3nt: TGTGCCAGCAAACAGGGGGGTAGCTCCTACGAGCAGTACTTC

v_gene: TRBV4-1
d_gene: TRBD1
abundance: once
j_gene: TRBJ1-2
CDR3aa: CASSQEGGGPDGYTF
CDR3nt: TGCGCCAGCAGCCAAGAAGGGGGCGGGCCGGATGGCTACACCTTC

v_gene: TRBV19
d_gene: TRBD1
abundance: -
j_gene: TRBJ1-1
CDR3aa: CASSIPNRGDGAFF
CDR3nt: TGTGCCAGTAGTATACCTAACAGGGGGGACGGAGCTTTCTTT

v_gene: TRBV27
d_gene: TRBD2
abundance: -
j_gene: TRBJ2-2
CDR3aa: CASSGWASGRPGELFF
CDR3nt: TGTGCCAGCAGTGGTTGGGCTAGCGGGAGGCCCGGGGAGCTGTTTTTT

v_gene: TRBV27
d_gene: -
abundance: -
j_gene: TRBJ2-1
CDR3aa: CASSFHGASVNEQFF
CDR3nt: TGTGCCAGCAGTTTTCACGGGGCTAGTGTCAATGAGCAGTTCTTC

v_gene: TRBV29-1
d_gene: TRBD1
abundance: -
j_gene: TRBJ1-5
CDR3aa: CSVARTGDQPQHF
CDR3nt: TGCAGCGTAGCCAGGACAGGGGATCAGCCCCAGCATTTT

v_gene: TRBV20-1
d_gene: -
abundance: -
j_gene: TRBJ2-5
CDR3aa: CSAHYQETQYF
CDR3nt: TGCAGTGCCCATTACCAAGAGACCCAGTACTTC

v_gene: TRBV11-2
d_gene: TRBD1
abundance: -
j_gene: TRBJ2-7
CDR3aa: CASSSDRVGEQYF
CDR3nt: TGTGCCAGCAGCTCCGACAGGGTTGGCGAGCAGTACTTC

v_gene: TRBV9
d_gene: -
abundance: few
j_gene: TRBJ2-2
CDR3aa: CASSVEVGVGGELFF
CDR3nt: TGTGCCAGCAGCGTAGAGGTGGGAGTAGGCGGGGAGCTGTTTTTT

v_gene: TRBV28
d_gene: TRBD1
abundance: once
j_gene: TRBJ1-5
CDR3aa: CASVIGTGDQPQHF
CDR3nt: TGTGCCAGCGTCATCGGGACAGGAGATCAGCCCCAGCATTTT

v_gene: TRBV5-4
d_gene: -
abundance: -
j_gene: TRBJ2-7
CDR3aa: CASSGGGGSSYEQYF
CDR3nt: TGTGCCAGCAGCGGAGGGGGAGGCAGTTCCTACGAGCAGTACTTC

v_gene: TRBV5-4
d_gene: -
abundance: once
j_gene: TRBJ1-2
CDR3aa: CASSAPGPPRDYGYTF
CDR3nt: TGTGCCAGCAGCGCGCCGGGTCCCCCACGGGACTATGGCTACACCTTC

v_gene: TRBV2
d_gene: -
abundance: -
j_gene: TRBJ2-7
CDR3aa: CASSGMLPDEQYF
CDR3nt: TGTGCCAGCAGTGGGATGCTTCCGGACGAGCAGTACTTC

v_gene: TRBV21-1
d_gene: -
abundance: -
j_gene: TRBJ2-5
CDR3aa: CASRVSQETQYF
CDR3nt: TGTGCCAGCAGGGTTAGTCAAGAGACCCAGTACTTC

v_gene: TRBV19
d_gene: TRBD1
abundance: once
j_gene: TRBJ2-2
CDR3aa: CASSPGQEITGELFF
CDR3nt: TGTGCCAGTAGTCCAGGACAGGAGATCACCGGGGAGCTGTTTTTT

v_gene: TRBV7-9
d_gene: -
abundance: -
j_gene: TRBJ2-2
CDR3aa: CASSAARGSWTGELFF
CDR3nt: TGTGCCAGCAGCGCCGCTCGGGGGAGCTGGACCGGGGAGCTGTTTTTT

v_gene: TRBV2
d_gene: -
abundance: -
j_gene: TRBJ1-2
CDR3aa: CASSEMRDAGGYTF
CDR3nt: TGTGCCAGCAGTGAGATGCGAGATGCGGGAGGCTACACCTTC

v_gene: TRBV5-1
d_gene: -
abundance: few
j_gene: TRBJ2-2
CDR3aa: CASSLGANTGELFF
CDR3nt: TGCGCCAGCAGCTTGGGGGCGAACACCGGGGAGCTGTTTTTT

v_gene: TRBV19
d_gene: -
abundance: few
j_gene: TRBJ2-2
CDR3aa: CASSQARGYTGELFF
CDR3nt: TGTGCCAGTTCTCAAGCGAGGGGGTACACCGGGGAGCTGTTTTTT

v_gene: TRBV19
d_gene: TRBD2
abundance: -
j_gene: TRBJ2-5
CDR3aa: CASSATSGGETQYF
CDR3nt: TGTGCCAGTAGCGCGACTAGCGGGGGAGAGACCCAGTACTTC

v_gene: TRBV18
d_gene: -
abundance: -
j_gene: TRBJ2-7
CDR3aa: CASSLQGTYEQYF
CDR3nt: TGTGCCAGCTCCCTACAGGGAACCTACGAGCAGTACTTC

v_gene: TRBV5-1
d_gene: TRBD1
abundance: -
j_gene: TRBJ1-2
CDR3aa: CASSLDRGLYGYTF
CDR3nt: TGCGCCAGCAGCTTGGACAGGGGGCTTTATGGCTACACCTTC

v_gene: TRBV4-2
d_gene: -
abundance: -
j_gene: TRBJ2-1
CDR3aa: CASSHASGQGGYNEQFF
CDR3nt: TGTGCCAGCAGCCATGCCTCGGGTCAGGGGGGGTACAATGAGCAGTTCTTC